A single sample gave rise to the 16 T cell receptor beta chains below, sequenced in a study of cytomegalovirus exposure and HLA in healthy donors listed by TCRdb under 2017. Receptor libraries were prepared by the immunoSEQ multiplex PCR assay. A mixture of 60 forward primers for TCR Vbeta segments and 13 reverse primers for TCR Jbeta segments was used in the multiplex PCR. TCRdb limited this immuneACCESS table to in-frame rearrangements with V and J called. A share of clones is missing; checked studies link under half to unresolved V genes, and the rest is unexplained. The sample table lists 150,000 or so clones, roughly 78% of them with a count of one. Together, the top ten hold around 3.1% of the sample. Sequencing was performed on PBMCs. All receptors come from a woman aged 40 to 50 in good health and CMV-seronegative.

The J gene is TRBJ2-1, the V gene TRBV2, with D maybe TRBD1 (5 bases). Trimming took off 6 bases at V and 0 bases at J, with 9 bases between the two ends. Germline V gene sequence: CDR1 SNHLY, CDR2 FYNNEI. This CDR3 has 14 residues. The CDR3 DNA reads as TGTGCCAGCAGGGCGACAGACTCCTACAATGAGCAGTTCTTC. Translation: CASRATDSYNEQFF.

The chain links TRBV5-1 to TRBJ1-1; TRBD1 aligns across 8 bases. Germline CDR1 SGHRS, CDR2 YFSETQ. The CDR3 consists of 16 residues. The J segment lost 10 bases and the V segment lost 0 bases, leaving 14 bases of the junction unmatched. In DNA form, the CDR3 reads TGCGCCAGCAGCTTGGGACAGGGGAGAAGTTTGGCGAGAGCTTTCTTT. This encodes CASSLGQGRSLARAFF.

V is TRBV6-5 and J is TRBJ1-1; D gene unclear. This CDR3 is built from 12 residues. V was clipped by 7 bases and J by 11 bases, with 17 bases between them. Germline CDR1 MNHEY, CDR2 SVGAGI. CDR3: CASTGNPIWAFF. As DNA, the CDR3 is TGTGCCAGCACGGGAAATCCGATTTGGGCTTTCTTT.

The CDR3, as DNA: TGTGCCAGCAGCTTAGAGCGGGCCCCCTACGAGCAGTACTTC. Residues: CASSLERAPYEQYF. The rearrangement joins TRBV7-8 to TRBJ2-7; tentatively, D is TRBD2 (6 bases). The CDR3 is 14 amino acids. Trimming left V 1 base short and J 2 bases short, with 9 bases between. From germline, CDR1 is SGHVS and CDR2 FQNEAQ. The complete variable domain, with remaining parts taken from reference TRBV7-8 and TRBJ2-7, reads GAGVSQSPRYKVAKRGQDVALRCDPISGHVSLFWYQQALGQGPEFLTYFQNEAQLDKSGLPSDRFFAERPEGSVSTLKIQRTQQEDSAVYLCASSLERAPYEQYFGPGTRLTVT.

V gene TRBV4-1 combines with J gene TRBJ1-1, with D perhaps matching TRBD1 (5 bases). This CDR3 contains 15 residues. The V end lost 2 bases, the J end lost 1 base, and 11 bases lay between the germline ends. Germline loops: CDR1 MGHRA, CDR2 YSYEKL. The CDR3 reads CASSQLQGSNTEAFF. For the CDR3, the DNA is TGCGCCAGCAGCCAACTGCAGGGCTCGAACACTGAAGCTTTCTTT.

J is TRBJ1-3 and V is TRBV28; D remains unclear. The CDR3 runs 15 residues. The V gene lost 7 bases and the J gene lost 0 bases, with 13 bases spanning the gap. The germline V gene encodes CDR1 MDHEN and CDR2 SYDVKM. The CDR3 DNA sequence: TGTGCCAGCACCGAAGGTGGGAGCTCTGGAAACACCATATATTTT. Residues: CASTEGGSSGNTIYF.

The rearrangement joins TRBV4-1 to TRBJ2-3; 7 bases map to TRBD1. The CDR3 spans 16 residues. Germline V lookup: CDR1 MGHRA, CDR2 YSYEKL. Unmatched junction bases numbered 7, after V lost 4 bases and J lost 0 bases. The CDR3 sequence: CASSPRGTASTDTQYF. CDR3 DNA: TGCGCCAGCAGCCCCAGGGGGACAGCTAGCACAGATACGCAGTATTTT.

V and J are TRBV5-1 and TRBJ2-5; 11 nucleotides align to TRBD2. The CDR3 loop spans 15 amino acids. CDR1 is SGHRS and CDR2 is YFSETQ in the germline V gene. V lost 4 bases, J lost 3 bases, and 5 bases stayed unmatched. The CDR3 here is CASSLGTSGEETQYF. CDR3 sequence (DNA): TGCGCCAGCAGCCTAGGGACTAGCGGAGAAGAGACCCAGTACTTC.

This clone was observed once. The CDR3, as DNA: TGTGCCAGCAGTTTAGCCGGGGATAGCAATCAGCCCCAGCATTTT. It translates to CASSLAGDSNQPQHF. The genes are TRBV28 and TRBJ1-5, with D unclear. This CDR3 spans 15 amino acids. Trimming shortened V by 2 bases and J by 0 bases, and 8 bases separated the two germline ends. Germline CDR1 is MDHEN and CDR2 is SYDVKM.

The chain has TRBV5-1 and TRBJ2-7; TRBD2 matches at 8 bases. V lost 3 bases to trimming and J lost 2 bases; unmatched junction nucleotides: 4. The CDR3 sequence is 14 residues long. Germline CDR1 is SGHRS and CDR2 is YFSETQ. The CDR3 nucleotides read TGCGCCAGCAGCTGGGATAGCGGGGCCTACGAGCAGTACTTC. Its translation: CASSWDSGAYEQYF.

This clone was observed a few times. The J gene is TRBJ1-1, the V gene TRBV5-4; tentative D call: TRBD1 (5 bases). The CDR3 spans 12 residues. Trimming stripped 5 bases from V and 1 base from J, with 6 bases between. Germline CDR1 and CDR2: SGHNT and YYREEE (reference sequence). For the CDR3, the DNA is TGTGCCAGCAGAAGGGGGAACACTGAAGCTTTCTTT. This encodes CASRRGNTEAFF.

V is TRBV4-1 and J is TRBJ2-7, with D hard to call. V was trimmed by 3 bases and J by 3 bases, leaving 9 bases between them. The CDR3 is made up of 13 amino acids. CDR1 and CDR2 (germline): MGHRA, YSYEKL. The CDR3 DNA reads TGCGCCAGCAGCCACGTCCCAGGCTACGAGCAGTACTTC. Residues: CASSHVPGYEQYF.

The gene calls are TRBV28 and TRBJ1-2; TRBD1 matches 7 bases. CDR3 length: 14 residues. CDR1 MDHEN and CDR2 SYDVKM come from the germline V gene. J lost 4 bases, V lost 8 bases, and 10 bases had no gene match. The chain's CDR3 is CASRSGTASYGYTF. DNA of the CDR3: TGTGCCAGCCGCTCCGGGACAGCAAGCTATGGCTACACCTTC.

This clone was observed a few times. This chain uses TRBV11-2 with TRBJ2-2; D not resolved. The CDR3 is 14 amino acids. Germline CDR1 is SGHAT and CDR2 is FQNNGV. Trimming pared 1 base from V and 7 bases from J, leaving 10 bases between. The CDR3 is CASSLVTNGGELFF. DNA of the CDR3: TGTGCCAGCAGCTTAGTTACGAACGGCGGGGAGCTGTTTTTT.

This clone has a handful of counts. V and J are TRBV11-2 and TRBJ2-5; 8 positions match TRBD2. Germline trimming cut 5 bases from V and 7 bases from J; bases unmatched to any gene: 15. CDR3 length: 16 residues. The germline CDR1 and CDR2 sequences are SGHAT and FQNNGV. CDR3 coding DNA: TGTGCCAGCAGCCCCGCGGTCGCGGGGGGTGGTTGGACCCAGTACTTC. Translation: CASSPAVAGGGWTQYF. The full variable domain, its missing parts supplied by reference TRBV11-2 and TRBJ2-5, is EAGVAQSPRYKIIEKRQSVAFWCNPISGHATLYWYQQILGQGPKLLIQFQNNGVVDDSQLPKDRFSAERLKGVDSTLKIQPAKLEDSAVYLCASSPAVAGGGWTQYFGPGTRLLVL.

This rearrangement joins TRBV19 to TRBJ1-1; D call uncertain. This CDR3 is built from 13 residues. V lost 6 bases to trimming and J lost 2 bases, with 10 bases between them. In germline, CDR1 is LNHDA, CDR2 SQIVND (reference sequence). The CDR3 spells CASSRGGNTEAFF. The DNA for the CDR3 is TGTGCCAGTAGCCGAGGAGGCAACACTGAAGCTTTCTTT.